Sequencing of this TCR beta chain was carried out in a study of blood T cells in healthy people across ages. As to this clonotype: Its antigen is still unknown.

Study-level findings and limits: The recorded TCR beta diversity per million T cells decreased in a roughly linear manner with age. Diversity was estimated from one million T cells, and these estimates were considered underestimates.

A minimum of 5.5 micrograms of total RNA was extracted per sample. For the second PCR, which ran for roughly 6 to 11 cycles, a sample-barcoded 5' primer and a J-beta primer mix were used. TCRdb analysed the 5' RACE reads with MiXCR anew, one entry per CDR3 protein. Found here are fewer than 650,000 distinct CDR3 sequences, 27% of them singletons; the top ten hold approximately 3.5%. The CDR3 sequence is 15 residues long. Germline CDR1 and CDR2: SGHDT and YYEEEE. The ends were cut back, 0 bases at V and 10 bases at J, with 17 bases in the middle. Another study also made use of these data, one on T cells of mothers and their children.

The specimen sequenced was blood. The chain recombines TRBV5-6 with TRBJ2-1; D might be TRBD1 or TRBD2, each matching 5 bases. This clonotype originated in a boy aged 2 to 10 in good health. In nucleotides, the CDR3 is TGTGCCAGCAGCTTGGATCCCGGGGCTGGGCGGGAGCAGTTCTTC. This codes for CASSLDPGAGREQFF.